The clone carrying this T cell receptor (beta chain) was picked up many times. Antigen specificity is unknown. A J-beta primer mix and a sample-barcoded 5' primer were used in a second PCR of roughly 6 to 11 cycles. TCRdb fed the 5' RACE reads into MiXCR, producing one record per CDR3 protein. The data show approximately 800,000 distinct CDR3 sequences, 35% to 40% seen once. This entry comes from a study of blood T cells in healthy people across ages. Study observations and caveats: The fall in TCR beta diversity per million T cells was roughly linear with age.

The receptor was isolated from a man aged 18 to 35 in good health. Material for sequencing was blood.

The CDR3 nucleotides read TGCGCCAGCAGCTTGGATCGGGGGGGCAAAGATACGCAGTATTTT. As protein: CASSLDRGGKDTQYF. The J gene is TRBJ2-3, the V gene TRBV5-1; 8 bases fit TRBD2. Trimming at V came to 0 bases and at J to 5 bases, leaving 5 bases not matched to a gene. The CDR3 is 15 amino acids. Germline V gene sequence: CDR1 SGHRS, CDR2 YFSETQ.